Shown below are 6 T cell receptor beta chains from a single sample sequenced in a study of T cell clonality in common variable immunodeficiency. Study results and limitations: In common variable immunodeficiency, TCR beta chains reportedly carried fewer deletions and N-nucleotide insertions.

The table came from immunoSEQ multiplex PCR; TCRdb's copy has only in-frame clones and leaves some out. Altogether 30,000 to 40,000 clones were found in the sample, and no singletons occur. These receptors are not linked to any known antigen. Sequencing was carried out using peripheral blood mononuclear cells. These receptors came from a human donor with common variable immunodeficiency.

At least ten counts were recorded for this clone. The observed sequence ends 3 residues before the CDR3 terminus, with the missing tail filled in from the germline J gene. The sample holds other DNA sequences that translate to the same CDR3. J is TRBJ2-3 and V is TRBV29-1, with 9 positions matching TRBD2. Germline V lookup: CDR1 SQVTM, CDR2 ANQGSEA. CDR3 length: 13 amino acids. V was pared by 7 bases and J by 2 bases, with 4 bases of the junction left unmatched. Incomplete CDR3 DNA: TGCAGCGCGACTAGCGGTTACACAGATACG. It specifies CSATSGYTDT. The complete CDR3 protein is CSATSGYTDTQYF.

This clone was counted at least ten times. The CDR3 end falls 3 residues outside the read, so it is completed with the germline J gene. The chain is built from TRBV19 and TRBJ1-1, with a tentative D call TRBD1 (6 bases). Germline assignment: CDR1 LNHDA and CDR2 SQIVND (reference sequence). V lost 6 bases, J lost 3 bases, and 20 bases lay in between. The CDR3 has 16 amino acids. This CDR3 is CASRTEGGLRDTEAFF. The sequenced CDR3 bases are TGTGCCAGTAGGACCGAAGGGGGATTACGGGACACTGAA.

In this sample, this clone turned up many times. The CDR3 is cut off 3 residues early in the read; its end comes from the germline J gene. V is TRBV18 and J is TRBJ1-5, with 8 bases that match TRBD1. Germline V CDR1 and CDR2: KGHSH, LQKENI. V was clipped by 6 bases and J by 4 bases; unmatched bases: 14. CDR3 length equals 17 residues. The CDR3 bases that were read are TGTGCCAGCTCCCTTCGGTTGACAGGGGAGTCAAATCAGCCC. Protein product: CASSLRLTGESNQP. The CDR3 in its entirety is CASSLRLTGESNQPQHF.

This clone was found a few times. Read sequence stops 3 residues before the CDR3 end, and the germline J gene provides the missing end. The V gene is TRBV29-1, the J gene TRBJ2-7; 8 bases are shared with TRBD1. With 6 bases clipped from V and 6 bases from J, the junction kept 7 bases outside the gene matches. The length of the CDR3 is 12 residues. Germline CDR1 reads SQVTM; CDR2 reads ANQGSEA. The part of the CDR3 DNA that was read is TGCAGCGTCCTTCGACAGGGGTCCGAG. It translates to CSVLRQGSE. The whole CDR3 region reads CSVLRQGSEQYF.

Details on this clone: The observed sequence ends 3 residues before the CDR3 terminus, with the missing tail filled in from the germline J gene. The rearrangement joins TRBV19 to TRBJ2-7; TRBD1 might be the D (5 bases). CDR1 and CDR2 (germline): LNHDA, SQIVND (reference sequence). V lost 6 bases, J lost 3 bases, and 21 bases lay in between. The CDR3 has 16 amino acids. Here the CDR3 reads CASSVGHNGPIYEQYF. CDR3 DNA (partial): TGTGCCAGTAGCGTCGGACATAACGGACCCATCTACGAG.

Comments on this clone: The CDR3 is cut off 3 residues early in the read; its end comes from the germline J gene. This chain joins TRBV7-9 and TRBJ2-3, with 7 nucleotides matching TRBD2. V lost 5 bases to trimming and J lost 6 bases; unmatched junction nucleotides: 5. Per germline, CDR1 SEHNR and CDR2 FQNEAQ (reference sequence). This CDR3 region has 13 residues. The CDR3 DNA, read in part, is TGTGCCAGCAGCACCACCGGGGGGGATACG. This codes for CASSTTGGDT. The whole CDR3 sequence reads CASSTTGGDTQYF.